This TCR beta chain comes out of a study of graft-versus-host responses after intestinal transplantation (dated by TCRdb to the early 2020s). Study-level background: The transplants that recipients got were multivisceral, liver-intestinal, or isolated intestinal. All recipients received anti-thymocyte globulin induction followed by maintenance tacrolimus and steroids for three to four years. Bulk TCR-beta CDR3 sequencing was used to track graft-versus-host and host-versus-graft alloreactive T cell clones in the graft, circulation and bone marrow after intestinal transplantation. To identify alloreactive clones, pre-transplant mixed lymphocyte reaction products were sequenced and then compared with unstimulated pre-transplant donor and recipient T cells. The cohort enrolled about two dozen intestinal transplant recipients, one of whom was a retransplant, and 3 patients without pretransplant specimens were excluded. Donor T cell macrochimerism was defined as a peak of at least 4% donor T cells among recipient peripheral blood mononuclear cells. Instead of going to the commercial service, samples from a few later patients were sequenced in-house on an Illumina MiSeq and processed with MiXCR. The study at large found these results: The relatively low number and heterogeneity of intestinal transplant patients limited the conclusions. Peak levels of circulating GvH clones were associated with declines in HvG clones early after transplant. GvH clones were detected in recipient bone marrow, and some of these GvH clones were observed earlier in ileal mucosa or blood, consistent with an intestinal mucosal origin. High GvH to HvG T cell clonal ratios were observed in the allografts of patients with donor T cell macrochimerism.

What this sample's time point label stands for: cells obtained before transplantation from donor or recipient. CD3+CD4+ and CD3+CD8+ populations were FACS-sorted from unstimulated pre-transplant donor and recipient cells taken from spleen or lymph nodes. The germline V gene gives CDR1 as SGHVS and CDR2 as FQNEAQ. The CDR3 numbers 17 residues from cysteine through phenylalanine. Solely the CDR3 DNA is kept, with 51 bases framed from the first base. V ends up 1 base short and J 0 bases short, with an unmatched junction base count of 7. Library creation used the immunoSEQ multiplex PCR assay. For most patients, genomic DNA was isolated with the Qiagen DNeasy Blood and Tissue Kit and shipped frozen to Adaptive Biotechnologies for TCR sequencing. Adaptive Biotechnologies carried out high-throughput TCR-beta CDR3 sequencing of genomic DNA for most patients. In the original analysis: TCR sequencing data were retrieved from Adaptive's ImmunoSEQ software for about 17 patients, whereas a few other patients were processed with MiXCR and VDJtools. To correct CD4 versus CD8 sorting errors, sequences present in both subsets at a frequency ratio below 5:1 were removed. CDR3 nucleotide sequences shared between donor and recipient were removed because their origin could not be assigned. To be classed as alloreactive, a clone needed at least 2-fold expansion over unstimulated cells and a minimum CFSE-low frequency of 0.002% (template counts) or 0.001% (read counts). A clone was considered mappable if detected in the sequenced pre-transplant spleen, lymph node, or MLR CFSE-low populations of the donor or recipient. The cumulative frequency of alloreactive clones was calculated as a percentage of all sequences, weighted by copy number. The immuneACCESS repertoire file appears here via TCRdb, limited to in-frame rearrangements. These files lack a portion of the clones; in checked studies, under half of the deficit traces to unresolved V genes, and the cause of the others is not known. D and trimming were read from the DNA, whereas the V and J calls and clone size are those reported in that table. Present in this sample are tens of thousands of clones, 75% to 95% of which were seen just once. The ten most abundant clones make up roughly 0.1% of the sample.

Comments on this clone: There is no known antigen for this receptor. There are no base qualities to consult, and no much larger clone falls within one base.

This material consisted of unstimulated CD4+ T cells sorted from spleen or lymph node cells, taken before intestinal transplant. The source is a human donor who received an intestinal transplant. The chain uses TRBV7-8 and TRBJ2-3; 7 of the junction bases match TRBD1. The DNA sequence reads TGTGCCAGCAGCTTAGGGGGTCGCAGGGGGAGCACAGATACGCAGTATTTT. It codes for CASSLGGRRGSTDTQYF. The CDR3, completed at both ends by the reference TRBV7-8 and TRBJ2-3 genes, gives the full variable domain GAGVSQSPRYKVAKRGQDVALRCDPISGHVSLFWYQQALGQGPEFLTYFQNEAQLDKSGLPSDRFFAERPEGSVSTLKIQRTQQEDSAVYLCASSLGGRRGSTDTQYFGPGTRLTVL.